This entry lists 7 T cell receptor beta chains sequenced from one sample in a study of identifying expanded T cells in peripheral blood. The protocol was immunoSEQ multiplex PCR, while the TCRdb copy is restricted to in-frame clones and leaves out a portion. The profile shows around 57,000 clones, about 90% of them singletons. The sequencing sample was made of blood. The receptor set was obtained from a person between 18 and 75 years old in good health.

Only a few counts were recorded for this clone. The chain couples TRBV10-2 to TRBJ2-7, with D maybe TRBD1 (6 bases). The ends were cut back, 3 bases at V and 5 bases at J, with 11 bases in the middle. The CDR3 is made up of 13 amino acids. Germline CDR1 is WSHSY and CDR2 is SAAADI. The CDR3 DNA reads TGCGCCAGCAGTGAACAGGGTTGGGACGAGCAGTACTTC. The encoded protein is CASSEQGWDEQYF.

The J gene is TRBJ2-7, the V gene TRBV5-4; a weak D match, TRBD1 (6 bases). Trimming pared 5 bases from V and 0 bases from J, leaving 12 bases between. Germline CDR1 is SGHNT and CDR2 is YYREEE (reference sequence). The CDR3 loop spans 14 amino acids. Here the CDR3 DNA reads TGTGCCAGCAGGAAGGGGGAGAGCTCCTACGAGCAGTACTTC. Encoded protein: CASRKGESSYEQYF. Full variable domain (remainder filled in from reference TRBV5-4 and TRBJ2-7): ETGVTQSPTHLIKTRGQQVTLRCSSQSGHNTVSWYQQALGQGPQFIFQYYREEENGRGNFPPRFSGLQFPNYSSELNVNALELDDSALYLCASRKGESSYEQYFGPGTRLTVT.

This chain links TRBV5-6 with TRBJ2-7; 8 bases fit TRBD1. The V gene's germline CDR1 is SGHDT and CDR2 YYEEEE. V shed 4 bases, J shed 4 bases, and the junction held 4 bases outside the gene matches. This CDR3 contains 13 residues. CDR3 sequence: CASSPGQEYEQYF. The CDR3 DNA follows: TGTGCCAGCAGCCCGGGACAGGAGTACGAGCAGTACTTC.

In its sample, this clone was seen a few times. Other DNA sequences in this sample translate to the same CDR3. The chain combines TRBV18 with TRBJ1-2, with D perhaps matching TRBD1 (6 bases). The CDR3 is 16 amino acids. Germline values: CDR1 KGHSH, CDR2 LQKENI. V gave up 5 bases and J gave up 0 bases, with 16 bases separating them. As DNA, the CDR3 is TGTGCCAGCTCAGCGGGACTGACAGGAGCTAACTATGGCTACACCTTC. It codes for CASSAGLTGANYGYTF.

CDR3 amino acids: CASSITGFGDQPQHF. CDR3 DNA sequence: TGTGCCAGTAGTATTACGGGGTTTGGGGATCAGCCCCAGCATTTT. The rearrangement joins TRBV19 to TRBJ1-5; D remains unclear. CDR1 is LNHDA and CDR2 is SQIVND in the germline V gene (reference sequence). Trimming removed 3 bases at V and 5 bases at J, with 14 bases between. This CDR3 is 15 amino acids long. Complete variable domain (other parts from reference TRBV19 and TRBJ1-5): DGGITQSPKYLFRKEGQNVTLSCEQNLNHDAMYWYRQDPGQGLRLIYYSQIVNDFQKGDIAEGYSVSREKKESFPLTVTSAQKNPTAFYLCASSITGFGDQPQHFGDGTRLSIL.

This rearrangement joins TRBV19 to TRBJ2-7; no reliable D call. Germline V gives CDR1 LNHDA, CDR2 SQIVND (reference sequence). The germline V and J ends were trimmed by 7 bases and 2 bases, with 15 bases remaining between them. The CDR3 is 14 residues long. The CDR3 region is CASMSRVGTYEQYF. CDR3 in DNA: TGTGCCAGTATGAGTAGGGTAGGAACCTACGAGCAGTACTTC.

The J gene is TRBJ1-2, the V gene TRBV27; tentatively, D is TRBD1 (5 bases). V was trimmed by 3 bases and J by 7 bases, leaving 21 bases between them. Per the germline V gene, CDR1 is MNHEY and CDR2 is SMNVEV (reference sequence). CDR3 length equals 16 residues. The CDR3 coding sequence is TGTGCCAGCAGTTTCCTTTTCGGGGAGGGGATCCGTGGCTACACCTTC. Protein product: CASSFLFGEGIRGYTF.